The rows below give T cell receptor beta chains drawn from one sample of a study of brain T cells in children with intractable seizures. This table comes from immunoSEQ multiplex PCR, and its TCRdb copy is limited to in-frame clones, with some not included. The sample contains hundreds of thousands of clones, over 85% of which appear only once. Source: peripheral blood, taken more than 4 months after surgery. The receptors originated from a boy in the first two years of life with tuberous sclerosis and intractable seizures. Each CDR3 is given with its conserved first and last residue. Fields, in order: D gene, J gene, V gene, clone size, CDR3 DNA, CDR3 protein. The D gene is left open where the match is weak. Not all rows give a size; the values are once, few, many and, for expanded clones, a class.

D gene: TRBD2; J gene: TRBJ2-7; V gene: TRBV4-2; clone size: -; CDR3 DNA: TGTGCCAGCAGCCAAGAGCGGGAGGGCTCCTACGAGCAGTACTTC; CDR3 protein: CASSQEREGSYEQYF
D gene: TRBD1; J gene: TRBJ1-1; V gene: TRBV2; clone size: once; CDR3 DNA: TGTGCCAGCAGTGAGGGACAGGGGGCGAATGGCACTGAAGCTTTCTTT; CDR3 protein: CASSEGQGANGTEAFF
D gene: TRBD1; J gene: TRBJ2-7; V gene: TRBV29-1; clone size: -; CDR3 DNA: TGCAGCGTTGAAGACAGGGACAGACACTACGAGCAGTACTTC; CDR3 protein: CSVEDRDRHYEQYF
D gene: TRBD1; J gene: TRBJ2-7; V gene: TRBV7-9; clone size: -; CDR3 DNA: TGTGCCAGCAGCTTAGGGGACAGGGCCCCCTACGAGCAGTACTTC; CDR3 protein: CASSLGDRAPYEQYF
D gene: -; J gene: TRBJ2-1; V gene: TRBV6-5; clone size: -; CDR3 DNA: TGTGCCAGCAGTTCAAAAGCCTTCTACAATGAGCAGTTCTTC; CDR3 protein: CASSSKAFYNEQFF
D gene: -; J gene: TRBJ1-2; V gene: TRBV28; clone size: -; CDR3 DNA: TGTGCCAGCAGCGAACCCAGGTATACTGGCTACACCTTC; CDR3 protein: CASSEPRYTGYTF
D gene: -; J gene: TRBJ2-3; V gene: TRBV12-1; clone size: -; CDR3 DNA: TGTGCCAGCAGCACAGATACGCAGTATTTT; CDR3 protein: CASSTDTQYF
D gene: -; J gene: TRBJ1-2; V gene: TRBV6-2/TRBV6-3; clone size: once; CDR3 DNA: TGTGCCAGCAGCTCTGACCCGGACAGTTCTCACTATGGCTACACCTTC; CDR3 protein: CASSSDPDSSHYGYTF
D gene: TRBD1; J gene: TRBJ2-2; V gene: TRBV24-1; clone size: -; CDR3 DNA: TGTGCCACCAGTGAGCACAGGGGGAGAACCGGGGAGCTGTTTTTT; CDR3 protein: CATSEHRGRTGELFF
D gene: -; J gene: TRBJ2-3; V gene: TRBV9; clone size: -; CDR3 DNA: TGTGCCAGCAGCCCGACTAGGGGAGGCACAGATACGCAGTATTTT; CDR3 protein: CASSPTRGGTDTQYF
D gene: -; J gene: TRBJ2-7; V gene: TRBV29-1; clone size: -; CDR3 DNA: TGCAGCGTTGCACAGGCTAGCTCCTACGAGCAGTACTTC; CDR3 protein: CSVAQASSYEQYF
D gene: -; J gene: TRBJ1-5; V gene: TRBV27; clone size: -; CDR3 DNA: TGTGCCAGCAGTTTATCGGTAAATCAGCCCCAGCATTTT; CDR3 protein: CASSLSVNQPQHF